This TCR beta chain was retrieved from a study of spatial heterogeneity in lung cancer. Time point here: sample taken at primary tumor resection. No cell sorting; template was whole RNA from tumor, lung tissue or PBMC. Every individual TCR cDNA molecule carried its own unique molecular identifier, which allowed correction of PCR and sequencing errors. MiXCR was run by TCRdb on the 5' RACE reads, yielding one entry per CDR3 protein. This sample has tens of thousands of distinct CDR3 sequences, with approximately 14% found just once. The CDR3 is 14 residues long. Trimming removed 4 bases at V and 3 bases at J, with 11 bases between. Germline V gene data show CDR1 as MNHNY and CDR2 as SVGAGI (reference sequence). This clonotype was recorded a few times.

The sample consisted of PBMCs, taken at surgery. The rearrangement links TRBV6-6 to TRBJ2-3, with D perhaps matching TRBD2 (6 bases). The clonotype originates from a male donor with early-stage non-small cell lung cancer. CDR3 nucleotides: TGTGCCAGCAGTTGGGCGGGGCTTACAGATACGCAGTATTTT. Translation gives CASSWAGLTDTQYF.